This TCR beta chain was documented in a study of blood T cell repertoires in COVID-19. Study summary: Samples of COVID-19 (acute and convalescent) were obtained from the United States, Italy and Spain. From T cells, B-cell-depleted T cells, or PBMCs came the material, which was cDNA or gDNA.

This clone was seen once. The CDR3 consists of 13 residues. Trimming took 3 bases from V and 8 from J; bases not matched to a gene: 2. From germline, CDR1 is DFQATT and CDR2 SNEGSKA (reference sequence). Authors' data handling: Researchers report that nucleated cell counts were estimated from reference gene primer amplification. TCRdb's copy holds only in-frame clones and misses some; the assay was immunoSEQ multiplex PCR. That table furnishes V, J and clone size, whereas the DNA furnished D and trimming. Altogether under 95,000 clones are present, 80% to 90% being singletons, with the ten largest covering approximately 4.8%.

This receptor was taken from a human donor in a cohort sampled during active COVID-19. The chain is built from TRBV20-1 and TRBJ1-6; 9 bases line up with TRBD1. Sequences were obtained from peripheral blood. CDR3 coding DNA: TGCAGTGCTAGTACAGGGGGCGATTCACCCCTCCACTTT. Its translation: CSASTGGDSPLHF.